The subject of this entry is one TCR beta chain. The data belong to a study of blood T cell repertoires in COVID-19. Overall study context: There were acute and convalescent COVID-19 samples, and they came from the United States, Italy and Spain. T cells, B-cell-depleted T cells, or PBMCs provided the cDNA or gDNA that served as material.

V gave up 7 bases and J gave up 9 bases; unmatched junction bases: 9. The CDR3 loop spans 13 amino acids. The germline CDR1 and CDR2 sequences are SNHLY and FYNNEI. Under the authors' procedure: Amplification with reference gene primers provided the estimates of nucleated cell counts. Using immunoSEQ multiplex PCR, the repertoire was profiled, and TCRdb retains in-frame clones only, with some absent. The V and J calls and the clone size are those of that table, but D and trimming were determined from the DNA. Here the sample spans under 300,000 clones, approximately 91% being singletons. This study enrolled people aged roughly 18 to 90 from about two dozen US geographic areas.

This clonotype was sampled from a woman in her forties with acute COVID-19. Specimen: PBMCs or T cells enriched from blood (not recorded which). This chain links TRBV2 with TRBJ1-1, with TRBD1 matching over 9 bases. The CDR3 DNA reads as TGTGCCAGCACCGTGGACAGGGGACAGAAAGCTTTCTTT. Translated, it gives CASTVDRGQKAFF.